These 30 T cell receptor beta chains share one sample of origin, sequenced in a study of CD8+CD57+ T cells in acquired aplastic anemia. CDR3 and TCR beta VDJ profiling relied on genomic DNA as the template. TCRdb re-derived calls from the reads in MiXCR, one entry per CDR3 protein. The data hold about 40,000 distinct CDR3 sequences, with 68% observed a single time. Sequencing was done on a sample of sorted CD4+, CD8+, or CD8+CD57+ T cells (not recorded which) from PBMCs. The receptors come from a human donor in good health, serving as a control.

About this clonotype: Mismatch with germline at one junction end may stem from a read error. The chain couples TRBV7-6 to TRBJ1-4; 7 nucleotides align to TRBD1. Germline CDR1 is SGHVS and CDR2 is FNYEAQ. The CDR3 is made up of 14 amino acids. The CDR3 coding sequence is TGTGCCAGTAGGAGCTCAGGGGGAAATGGAAAACTGTTTTTT. Encoded protein: CASRSSGGNGKLFF.

This clonotype is judged medium-sized (0.01 to 0.1%). J is TRBJ2-5 and V is TRBV7-9, with D possibly TRBD1 on 5 matching bases. V was shortened by 0 bases and J by 7 bases, with 21 bases between the two germline ends. Per the germline V gene, CDR1 is SEHNR and CDR2 is FQNEAQ (reference sequence). CDR3 size: 17 residues. This chain's CDR3 is CASSLALVRQGRGTQYF. The CDR3 DNA is TGTGCCAGCAGCTTAGCGCTAGTTCGGCAGGGCCGAGGGACCCAGTACTTC.

In its sample, this clonotype was seen many times. In DNA form, the CDR3 reads TGTGCCAGCAGCCAGGACCCCCGGGACGGTGGAAACTTTACACCCCTCCACTTT. Protein product: CASSQDPRDGGNFTPLHF. The gene calls are TRBV14 and TRBJ1-6; D is possibly TRBD1 (5 bases). V lost 3 bases, J lost 11 bases, and 26 bases lay in between. The CDR3 runs to 18 residues. Germline assignment: CDR1 SGHDN and CDR2 FVKESK.

V is TRBV24-1 and J is TRBJ2-1, with D possibly being TRBD1 (6 bases). CDR3 length: 12 amino acids. Germline loops: CDR1 KGHDR, CDR2 SFDVKD. Trimming took 12 bases from V and 4 from J, leaving 12 bases between them. Here the CDR3 DNA reads TGTGCCGCCAAGGACAGTTACAATGAGCAGTTCTTC. Its translation: CAAKDSYNEQFF.

The chain couples TRBV2 to TRBJ2-7; 9 bases are shared with TRBD1. V shed 5 bases, J shed 5 bases, and the junction held 4 bases outside the gene matches. This CDR3 is built from 13 residues. The germline CDR1 and CDR2 sequences are SNHLY and FYNNEI. The CDR3 bases are TGTGCCAGCAGTTGGGACAGGGATGACGAGCAGTACTTC. Protein sequence: CASSWDRDDEQYF.

V usage is TRBV15 and J usage is TRBJ2-7; D is unresolved. Trimming cost V 0 bases and J 5 bases, with 14 bases left between them. This CDR3 comprises 15 residues. From germline, CDR1 is LNHNV and CDR2 YYDKDF (reference sequence). The CDR3 protein is CATSRDAEIQDEQYF. CDR3 in DNA: TGTGCCACCAGCAGAGATGCCGAAATTCAGGACGAGCAGTACTTC.

V and J are TRBV20-1 and TRBJ2-3; unclear D gene. Germline V CDR1 and CDR2: DFQATT, SNEGSKA (reference sequence). The V end lost 3 bases, the J end lost 6 bases, and 4 bases lay between the germline ends. CDR3 size: 10 residues. The CDR3 region has the DNA TGCAGTGCTAGTTCTGATACGCAGTATTTT. Its protein product is CSASSDTQYF.

This clonotype appeared many times. The gene calls are TRBV7-8 and TRBJ2-7; maybe TRBD1 (6 bases). V was shortened by 3 bases and J by 6 bases, with 15 bases between the two germline ends. The CDR3 consists of 14 residues. Per germline, CDR1 SGHVS and CDR2 FQNEAQ. CDR3: CASSFRGPVGEQYV. The CDR3 coding sequence is TGTGCCAGCAGCTTCAGGGGACCGGTCGGCGAGCAGTACGTC.

As for this clonotype: The CDR3 ends on some other residue instead of the conserved phenylalanine or tryptophan, so this is likely a read error. For the CDR3, the DNA is TGCAGTCAGACAGGGGGCGATGACTACGGCTACACCTCC. Residues: CSQTGGDDYGYTS. The chain joins TRBV20-1 to TRBJ1-2; 10 bases are a match to TRBD1. The germline V gene encodes CDR1 DFQATT and CDR2 SNEGSKA (reference sequence). The CDR3 is 13 amino acids.

The table lists this clonotype with a few counts. The CDR3: CASSVRGSGYTF. The CDR3 coding sequence is TGTGCCAGCAGTGTAAGGGGGAGTGGCTACACCTTC. The J gene is TRBJ1-2, the V gene TRBV2; tentative D call: TRBD1 (6 bases). V was clipped by 4 bases and J by 7 bases, with 10 bases between them. This CDR3 region has 12 residues. CDR1 SNHLY and CDR2 FYNNEI come from the germline V gene.

J is TRBJ2-7 and V is TRBV7-6; D is unclear. This CDR3 is 15 amino acids long. V was shortened by 0 bases and J by 5 bases, with 14 bases between the two germline ends. Per the germline V gene, CDR1 is SGHVS and CDR2 is FNYEAQ. Written as DNA, the CDR3 is TGTGCCAGCAGCTTAGCGGACGACCTTAGGGACGAGCAGTACTTC. Its translation is CASSLADDLRDEQYF.

Here the CDR3 DNA reads TGTGCCATCAGCGTCCACGACAGGACTTCCTACGAGCAGTACTTC. Protein: CAISVHDRTSYEQYF. V gene TRBV10-3 combines with J gene TRBJ2-7, with D perhaps TRBD1 (6 bases). CDR3 length: 15 amino acids. Between the trimmed V and J ends, which lost 6 bases and 1 base, there was a span of 16 bases. Germline V gene lookup returns CDR1 ENHRY and CDR2 SYGVKD.

This clonotype has ten or more counts. This sequence joins TRBV6-2 or TRBV6-3 and TRBJ2-4; TRBD1 matches 9 bases. Germline values: CDR1 MNHEY, CDR2 SVGEGT. Trimming took 6 bases from V and 5 from J; bases not matched to a gene: 5. The CDR3 covers 14 residues. The CDR3 loop is CASRETGGENIQYF. In DNA form, the CDR3 reads TGTGCCAGCAGAGAGACAGGGGGAGAAAACATTCAGTACTTC.

The chain is built from TRBV20-1 and TRBJ2-1, with a tentative D call TRBD1 (6 bases). The ends were cut back, 6 bases at V and 4 bases at J, with 13 bases in the middle. The CDR3 extends over 13 amino acids. Germline-derived CDR1 and CDR2 are DFQATT and SNEGSKA (reference sequence). CDR3 DNA sequence: TGCAGTGCGCAGGGGATTGATTACAATGAGCAGTTCTTC. This codes for CSAQGIDYNEQFF.

This rearrangement joins TRBV24-1 to TRBJ2-3; D possibly corresponds to TRBD2 (5 bases). With 3 bases removed from V and 0 bases from J, the gap between germline ends came to 12 bases. This CDR3 contains 16 residues. Germline V lookup: CDR1 KGHDR, CDR2 SFDVKD. The CDR3 is CATSDRTGSSTDTQYF. In nucleotides, the CDR3 is TGTGCCACCAGTGATCGCACGGGATCTAGCACAGATACGCAGTATTTT.

The count of this clonotype is one. The rearrangement uses TRBV2 and TRBJ2-7; the D is unclear. There are 14 residues in the CDR3. Germline V gene lookup returns CDR1 SNHLY and CDR2 FYNNEI. Trimming stripped 1 base from V and 2 bases from J, with 9 bases between. This CDR3 reads CASSEGVGTYEQYV. Written as DNA, the CDR3 is TGTGCCAGCAGTGAAGGGGTAGGGACCTACGAGCAGTACGTC.

This chain joins TRBV15 and TRBJ2-7; TRBD1 matches 10 bases. V dropped 0 bases and J dropped 3; count of bases not matched to a gene: 8. The V gene's germline CDR1 is LNHNV and CDR2 YYDKDF (reference sequence). This CDR3 is built from 17 residues. CDR3 region: CATSREEGGTGDYEQYF. Written as DNA, the CDR3 is TGTGCCACCAGCAGAGAGGAAGGCGGGACAGGGGACTACGAGCAGTACTTC.

The chain is built from TRBV7-2 and TRBJ2-3; no clear D. The CDR3 is 14 amino acids. Germline CDR1 and CDR2: SGHTA and FQGNSA. Trimming removed 5 bases at V and 4 bases at J, with 13 bases between. The CDR3 sequence: CASSPASQADTQYF. CDR3 nucleotides: TGTGCCAGCAGCCCGGCGTCTCAGGCAGATACGCAGTATTTT. Combining the CDR3 with reference TRBV7-2 and TRBJ2-3 gives the whole variable domain GAGVSQSPSNKVTEKGKDVELRCDPISGHTALYWYRQSLGQGLEFLIYFQGNSAPDKSGLPSDRFSAERTGGSVSTLTIQRTQQEDSAVYLCASSPASQADTQYFGPGTRLTVL.

This clonotype was detected once. Here the CDR3 omits its conserved ending phenylalanine or tryptophan, so a read error is the likely source. This chain uses TRBV19 with TRBJ1-1; D unclear. Germline V CDR1 and CDR2: LNHDA, SQIVND (reference sequence). The V gene lost 3 bases and the J gene lost 0 bases, with 11 bases spanning the gap. The CDR3 is 15 residues long. The CDR3 DNA sequence: TGTGCCAGTAGTATTTCGGCGGTAATGAACACTGAAGCTTTCTTA. It encodes CASSISAVMNTEAFL.

This chain links TRBV7-6 with TRBJ1-2; TRBD1 agrees at 9 bases. Germline V gene lookup returns CDR1 SGHVS and CDR2 FNYEAQ. The CDR3 consists of 15 residues. V was pared by 2 bases and J by 8 bases, with 9 bases of the junction left unmatched. The CDR3 region has the DNA TGTGCCAGCAGCTTACCTCCGGGACAGGGACGCGGCTACACCTTC. It translates to CASSLPPGQGRGYTF.

This clonotype was seen ten or more times. This sequence joins TRBV6-2 or TRBV6-3 and TRBJ2-7; 9 bases line up with TRBD1. V dropped 0 bases and J dropped 1; count of bases not matched to a gene: 4. Germline CDR1 MNHEY, CDR2 SVGEGT. This CDR3 is built from 16 residues. The CDR3 protein is CASSYSPGQGSYEQYF. The CDR3 DNA follows: TGTGCCAGCAGTTACTCGCCGGGACAGGGATCCTACGAGCAGTACTTC.

The chain recombines TRBV15 with TRBJ1-1, with a weak D call TRBD1 (5 bases). The CDR3 consists of 14 residues. The V end lost 0 bases, the J end lost 5 bases, and 10 bases lay between the germline ends. Germline lookup yields CDR1 LNHNV and CDR2 YYDKDF (reference sequence). CDR3 residues: CATSREWGDTEAFF. The DNA for the CDR3 is TGTGCCACCAGCAGAGAATGGGGGGATACTGAAGCTTTCTTT.

The rearrangement joins TRBV19 to TRBJ1-5; D remains ambiguous. V dropped 8 bases and J dropped 5 bases, with 4 bases sitting between them. Per germline, CDR1 LNHDA and CDR2 SQIVND (reference sequence). This CDR3 has 10 residues. The CDR3 here is CASGYQPQHF. The CDR3 DNA reads TGTGCCAGTGGATATCAGCCCCAGCATTTT.

This clonotype is medium-sized within its sample. The rearrangement joins TRBV6-1 to TRBJ1-2, with D possibly matching TRBD1 (5 bases). Germline V lookup: CDR1 MNHNS, CDR2 SASEGT. The germline V and J ends were trimmed by 1 base and 2 bases, with 17 bases remaining between them. CDR3 length: 17 residues. The CDR3, as DNA: TGTGCCAGCAGTGAAGTTGCAAAGGGACGCACGAACTATGGCTACACCTTC. This encodes CASSEVAKGRTNYGYTF.

The chain has TRBV10-3 and TRBJ2-7, with 8 nucleotides matching TRBD1. The CDR3 runs to 13 residues. CDR1 is ENHRY and CDR2 is SYGVKD in the germline V gene. Trimming at V came to 4 bases and at J to 3 bases, leaving 2 bases not matched to a gene. The CDR3 DNA reads as TGTGCCATCAGTGCCGGGACAGGCTACGAGCAGTACTTC. This sequence encodes CAISAGTGYEQYF.

The chain uses TRBV20-1 and TRBJ2-7; 8 bases fit TRBD2. Germline CDR1 DFQATT, CDR2 SNEGSKA (reference sequence). The CDR3 has 13 residues. Trimming at V came to 5 bases and at J to 0 bases, leaving 3 bases not matched to a gene. In DNA, the CDR3 is TGCAGTGCTGTAAGCGGGAGCTCCTACGAGCAGTACTTC. Translation gives CSAVSGSSYEQYF.

The genes are TRBV7-9 and TRBJ2-5; 7 nucleotides line up with TRBD2. Trimming at V came to 5 bases and at J to 5 bases, leaving 5 bases not matched to a gene. CDR1 and CDR2 from the germline V gene are SEHNR and FQNEAQ (reference sequence). The CDR3 is 13 residues long. The CDR3 protein is CASSVLAMETQYF. The CDR3 bases are TGTGCCAGCAGCGTACTAGCGATGGAGACCCAGTACTTC. Together with reference TRBV7-9 and TRBJ2-5, the CDR3 gives the full variable domain: DTGVSQNPRHKITKRGQNVTFRCDPISEHNRLYWYRQTLGQGPEFLTYFQNEAQLEKSRLLSDRFSAERPKGSFSTLEIQRTEQGDSAMYLCASSVLAMETQYFGPGTRLLVL.

The chain recombines TRBV7-2 with TRBJ1-2, with a possible D match to TRBD1 (5 bases). The CDR3 contains 15 residues. Trimming shortened V by 5 bases and J by 5 bases, and 18 bases separated the two germline ends. Germline V gene lookup returns CDR1 SGHTA and CDR2 FQGNSA. In DNA form, the CDR3 reads TGTGCCAGCAGCCAAGACGGCGGGACCCGGTATGGCTACACCTTC. This gives the protein CASSQDGGTRYGYTF.

The genes are TRBV7-3 and TRBJ1-1; no firm D call. The CDR3 runs to 13 residues. The germline V gene encodes CDR1 SGHTA and CDR2 FQGTGA. Trimming took 5 bases from V and 1 from J, leaving 8 bases between them. CDR3 sequence: CASSLFPNTEAFF. In DNA, the CDR3 is TGTGCCAGCAGCCTATTCCCGAACACTGAAGCTTTCTTT.

In DNA, the CDR3 is TGTGCCAGCAGTCGGGCCGGGACAGGGGGTTCACCCCTCCACTTT. This translates into CASSRAGTGGSPLHF. The chain recombines TRBV7-9 with TRBJ1-6, with TRBD1 matching over 11 bases. CDR1 and CDR2 from the germline V gene are SEHNR and FQNEAQ (reference sequence). The length of the CDR3 is 15 residues. V shed 6 bases, J shed 9 bases, and the junction held 7 bases outside the gene matches.